Included here is one TCR beta chain sequence, with context. This entry belongs to a study of control samples from healthy donors and cancer patients. The CDR3 runs to 16 residues. CDR1 LNHDA and CDR2 SQIVND come from the germline V gene (reference sequence). The V and J ends lost 5 bases and 6 bases, in that order; junction bases with no gene match: 10. The table came from immunoSEQ multiplex PCR; TCRdb's copy has only in-frame clones and leaves some out. The sample holds about 110,000 clones, approximately 90% seen once. Material for sequencing was blood. The sequence derives from a human donor in good health. The donor label of this sample is uncertain. This chain links TRBV19 with TRBJ2-2; 9 nucleotides match TRBD2. CDR3 amino acids: CASSPTSGGVSGELFF. In DNA form, the CDR3 reads TGTGCCAGTAGTCCGACTAGCGGAGGGGTTTCCGGGGAGCTGTTTTTT.